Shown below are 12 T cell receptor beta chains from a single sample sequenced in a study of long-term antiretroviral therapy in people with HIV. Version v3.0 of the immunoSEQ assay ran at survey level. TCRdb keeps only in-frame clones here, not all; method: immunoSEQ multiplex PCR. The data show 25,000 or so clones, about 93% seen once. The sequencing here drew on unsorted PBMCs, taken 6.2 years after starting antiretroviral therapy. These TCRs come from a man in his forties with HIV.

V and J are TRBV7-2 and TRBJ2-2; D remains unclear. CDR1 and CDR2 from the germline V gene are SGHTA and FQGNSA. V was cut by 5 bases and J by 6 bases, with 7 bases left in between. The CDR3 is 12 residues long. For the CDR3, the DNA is TGTGCCAGCAGCGCGCCCCCCGGGGAGCTGTTTTTT. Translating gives CASSAPPGELFF.

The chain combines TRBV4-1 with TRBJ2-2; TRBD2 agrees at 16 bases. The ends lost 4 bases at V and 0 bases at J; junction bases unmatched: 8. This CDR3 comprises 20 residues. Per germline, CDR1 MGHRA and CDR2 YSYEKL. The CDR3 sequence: CASSLQSGTSGRANTGELFF. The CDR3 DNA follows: TGCGCCAGCAGCCTCCAATCGGGGACTAGCGGGAGGGCGAACACCGGGGAGCTGTTTTTT.

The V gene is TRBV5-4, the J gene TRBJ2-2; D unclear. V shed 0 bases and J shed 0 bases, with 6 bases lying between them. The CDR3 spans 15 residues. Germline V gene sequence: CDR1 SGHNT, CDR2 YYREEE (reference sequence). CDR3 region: CASSLVGANTGELFF. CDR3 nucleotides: TGTGCCAGCAGCTTGGTTGGGGCGAACACCGGGGAGCTGTTTTTT.

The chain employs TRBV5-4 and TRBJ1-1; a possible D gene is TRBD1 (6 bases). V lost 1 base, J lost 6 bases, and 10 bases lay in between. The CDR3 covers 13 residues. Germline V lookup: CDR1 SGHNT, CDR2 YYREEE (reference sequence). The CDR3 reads CASSLKGVAEAFF. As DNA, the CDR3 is TGTGCCAGCAGCTTGAAGGGGGTCGCTGAAGCTTTCTTT. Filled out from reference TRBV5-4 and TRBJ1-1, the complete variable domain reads ETGVTQSPTHLIKTRGQQVTLRCSSQSGHNTVSWYQQALGQGPQFIFQYYREEENGRGNFPPRFSGLQFPNYSSELNVNALELDDSALYLCASSLKGVAEAFFGQGTRLTVV.

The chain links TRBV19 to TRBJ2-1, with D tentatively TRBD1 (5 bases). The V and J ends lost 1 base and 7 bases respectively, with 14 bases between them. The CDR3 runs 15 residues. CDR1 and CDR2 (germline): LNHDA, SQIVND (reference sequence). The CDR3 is CASSIGARAVNEQFF. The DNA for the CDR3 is TGTGCCAGTAGTATAGGGGCCAGGGCTGTAAATGAGCAGTTCTTC.

The chain's CDR3 is CASSRATGGTNQPQHF. CDR3 bases: TGTGCCAGCTCACGCGCCACAGGGGGGACTAACCAGCCCCAGCATTTT. V gene TRBV18 combines with J gene TRBJ1-5, with 8 bases identical to TRBD1. The CDR3 extends over 16 amino acids. Per the germline V gene, CDR1 is KGHSH and CDR2 is LQKENI. Trimming at V came to 4 bases and at J to 7 bases, leaving 12 bases not matched to a gene.

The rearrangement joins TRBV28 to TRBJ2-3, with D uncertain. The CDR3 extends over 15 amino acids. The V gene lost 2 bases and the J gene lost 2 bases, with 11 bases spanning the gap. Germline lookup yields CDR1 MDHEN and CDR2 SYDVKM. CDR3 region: CASSLPPDLTDTQYF. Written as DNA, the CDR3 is TGTGCCAGCAGTTTACCCCCGGACCTCACAGATACGCAGTATTTT.

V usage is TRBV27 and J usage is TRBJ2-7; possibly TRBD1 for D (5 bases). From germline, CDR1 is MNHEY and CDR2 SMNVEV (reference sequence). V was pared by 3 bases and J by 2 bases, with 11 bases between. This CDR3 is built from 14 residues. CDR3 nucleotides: TGTGCCAGCAGTTTGCAGGGATGGACCTACGAGCAGTACTTC. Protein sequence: CASSLQGWTYEQYF.

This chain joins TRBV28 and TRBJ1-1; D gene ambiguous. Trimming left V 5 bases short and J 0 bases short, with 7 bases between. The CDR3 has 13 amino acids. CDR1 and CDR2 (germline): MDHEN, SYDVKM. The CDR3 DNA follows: TGTGCCAGCAGTGTTGGAGTGAACACTGAAGCTTTCTTT. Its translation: CASSVGVNTEAFF.

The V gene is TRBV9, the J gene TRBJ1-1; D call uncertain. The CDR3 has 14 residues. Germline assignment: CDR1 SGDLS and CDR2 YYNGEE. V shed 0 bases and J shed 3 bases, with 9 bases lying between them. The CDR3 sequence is CASSVDGGYTEAFF. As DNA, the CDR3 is TGTGCCAGCAGCGTAGACGGTGGGTACACTGAAGCTTTCTTT.

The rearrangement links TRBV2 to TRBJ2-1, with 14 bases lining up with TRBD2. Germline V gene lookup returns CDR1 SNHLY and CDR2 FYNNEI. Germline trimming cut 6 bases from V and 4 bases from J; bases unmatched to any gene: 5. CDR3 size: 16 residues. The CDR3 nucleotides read TGTGCCAGCAGGCGACTAGCGGGAGGGAATTACAATGAGCAGTTCTTC. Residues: CASRRLAGGNYNEQFF.

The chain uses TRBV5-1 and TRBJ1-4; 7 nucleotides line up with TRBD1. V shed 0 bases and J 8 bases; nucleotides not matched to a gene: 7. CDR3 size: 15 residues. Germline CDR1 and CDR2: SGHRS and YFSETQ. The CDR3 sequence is CASSLATGVREKLFF. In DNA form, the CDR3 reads TGCGCCAGCAGCTTGGCTACAGGGGTTCGGGAAAAACTGTTTTTT.